The rows below give T cell receptor beta chains drawn from one sample of a study of cytomegalovirus exposure and HLA in healthy donors. TCRdb keeps only in-frame clones here, not all; method: immunoSEQ multiplex PCR. The repertoire holds about 140,000 clones, with 61% as singletons. The sequenced sample was PBMCs. The receptors were gathered from a male donor in good health and CMV-seronegative. Each CDR3 is given with its conserved first and last residue. A D gene is named only where the DNA matches it firmly. The size of a clone is reported for some rows only, either as once, few or many, or as a class for expanded clones.

j_gene,d_gene,v_gene,abundance,CDR3aa,CDR3nt
TRBJ1-2,NA,TRBV6-4,NA,CASSKTGQSRSYGYTF,TGTGCCAGCAGTAAGACAGGACAGTCAAGAAGCTATGGCTACACCTTC
TRBJ1-1,NA,TRBV5-1,few,CASSLGGRNTEAFF,TGCGCCAGCAGCTTGGGAGGGAGGAACACTGAAGCTTTCTTT
TRBJ2-7,NA,TRBV18,few,CASSPIDSLPYEQYF,TGTGCCAGCTCACCTATAGACAGCCTACCCTACGAGCAGTACTTC
TRBJ2-3,NA,TRBV10-1,once,CASIRVSATDTQYF,TGCGCCAGCATCCGGGTTTCAGCCACAGATACGCAGTATTTT
TRBJ2-7,NA,TRBV5-4,NA,CASSFGDGALVYEQYF,TGTGCCAGCAGCTTTGGGGATGGGGCCCTGGTCTACGAGCAGTACTTC
TRBJ1-6,NA,TRBV6-5,NA,CASSYDLGPGSPLHF,TGTGCCAGCAGTTACGACCTGGGCCCCGGTTCACCCCTCCACTTT
TRBJ2-3,TRBD2,TRBV7-9,NA,CASSHTLGLDYTQYF,TGTGCCAGCAGCCATACACTGGGACTAGACTACACGCAGTATTTT
TRBJ2-7,NA,TRBV7-8,NA,CASSLAGGTAPYEQYF,TGTGCCAGCAGCTTAGCTGGGGGGACAGCCCCCTACGAGCAGTACTTC
TRBJ1-1,NA,TRBV18,NA,CASSPDEGNTEAFF,TGTGCCAGCTCACCAGACGAGGGGAACACTGAAGCTTTCTTT
TRBJ2-5,TRBD2,TRBV29-1,NA,CSVDLLAGGYETQYF,TGCAGCGTTGACCTACTAGCGGGGGGGTACGAGACCCAGTACTTC
TRBJ1-2,NA,TRBV6-5,NA,CASSYSGGTSYGYTF,TGTGCCAGCAGTTACTCAGGAGGGACCAGCTATGGCTACACCTTC
TRBJ2-7,TRBD1,TRBV7-2,NA,CASSLIDRGHEQYF,TGTGCCAGCAGCTTAATTGACAGGGGCCACGAGCAGTACTTC
TRBJ2-3,TRBD1,TRBV5-4,NA,CASSFPLGQGSTDTQYF,TGTGCCAGCAGCTTCCCTCTGGGACAGGGGAGCACAGATACGCAGTATTTT
TRBJ2-3,NA,TRBV5-1,NA,CASSLNWRTTDTQYF,TGCGCCAGCAGCTTGAATTGGAGAACTACAGATACGCAGTATTTT
TRBJ1-2,TRBD1,TRBV5-8,NA,CASSEDRVAGYTF,TGTGCCAGCAGCGAGGACAGGGTCGCGGGCTACACCTTC
TRBJ2-1,TRBD2,TRBV4-1,NA,CASSHGTSGGASNEQFF,TGCGCCAGCAGCCATGGGACTAGCGGGGGGGCCTCCAATGAGCAGTTCTTC